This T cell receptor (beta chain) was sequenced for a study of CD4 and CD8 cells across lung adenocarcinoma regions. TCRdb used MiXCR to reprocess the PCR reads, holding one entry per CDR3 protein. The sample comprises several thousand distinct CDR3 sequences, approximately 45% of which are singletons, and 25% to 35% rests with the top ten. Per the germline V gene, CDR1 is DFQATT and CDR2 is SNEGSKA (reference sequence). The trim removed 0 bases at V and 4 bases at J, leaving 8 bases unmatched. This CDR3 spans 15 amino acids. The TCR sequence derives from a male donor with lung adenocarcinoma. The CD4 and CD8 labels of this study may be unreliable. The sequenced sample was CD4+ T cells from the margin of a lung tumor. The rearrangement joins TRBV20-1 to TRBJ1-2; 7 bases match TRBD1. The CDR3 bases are TGCAGTGCTAGAGATCTAGCAGGGGGAATCTATGGCTACACCTTC. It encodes CSARDLAGGIYGYTF.